This record covers a single TCR beta chain. The CDR3 has 16 amino acids. The entry originates in a study of cytomegalovirus exposure and HLA in healthy donors. The PCR used 60 Vbeta and 13 Jbeta primers. Libraries were prepared by immunoSEQ multiplex PCR; TCRdb keeps only in-frame clonotypes and omits some of them. The table lists roughly 150,000 clones, around 75% of them singletons. The chain combines TRBV1 with TRBJ1-3. TRBV1 is designated a pseudogene. Sample: PBMCs. The receptor was derived from a woman in her thirties or forties in good health and CMV-seronegative. This CDR3 is CTSSEGGEEAGNTIYF. The CDR3 DNA reads as TGCACCAGCAGCGAGGGGGGGGAGGAGGCTGGAAACACCATATATTTT.